The next 24 T cell receptor beta chains were all read from a single sample in a study of identical twins. TCRdb reprocessed the 5' RACE reads with MiXCR, giving one entry per CDR3 protein. This sample has 700,000 to 950,000 distinct CDR3 sequences, with roughly an eighth found just once. Another study also made use of these data, one on yellow fever vaccine responses in identical twins.

Sequenced input: PBMCs. The receptors were sampled from a woman aged 18-29 years in good health.

Only a few counts were recorded for this clonotype. The V call is TRBV20-1, the J call TRBJ2-5; 8 bases agree with TRBD2. The CDR3 length is 15 residues. The germline V gene has CDR1 DFQATT and CDR2 SNEGSKA (reference sequence). V lost 2 bases and J lost 5; bases outside the gene matches: 10. The CDR3 protein is CSARLAGKEVETQYF. CDR3 coding DNA: TGCAGTGCTAGATTAGCGGGAAAGGAGGTGGAGACCCAGTACTTC.

This clonotype was observed once. The rearrangement joins TRBV2 to TRBJ2-5; a possible D gene is TRBD2 (5 bases). In germline, CDR1 is SNHLY, CDR2 FYNNEI. CDR3 length equals 12 residues. Trimming removed 4 bases at V and 9 bases at J, with 12 bases between. The CDR3 DNA is TGTGCCAGCAGTGGCGCCGCCGGGGCCCAGTACTTC. As protein: CASSGAAGAQYF.

The chain links TRBV24-1 to TRBJ2-1; 12 bases are shared with TRBD2. Germline CDR1 reads KGHDR; CDR2 reads SFDVKD. This CDR3 is built from 17 residues. Germline trimming cut 3 bases from V and 7 bases from J; bases unmatched to any gene: 9. The CDR3 DNA reads TGTGCCACCAGTGATCCCCGACTAGCGGGGGATGCGAATGAGCAGTTCTTC. It encodes CATSDPRLAGDANEQFF.

The sample holds a few counts of this clonotype. The chain links TRBV6-2 or TRBV6-3 to TRBJ2-7; either TRBD1 or TRBD2 may fit D (5 bases each). The length of the CDR3 is 13 residues. Deletions cut 3 bases from V and 5 bases from J, with 11 bases between. Germline CDR1 is MNHEY and CDR2 is SVGEGT. CDR3 protein: CASSYARGNEQYV. In DNA, the CDR3 is TGTGCCAGCAGTTATGCCCGGGGCAACGAGCAGTACGTC.

The chain combines TRBV12-3 or TRBV12-4 with TRBJ2-7; D unclear. Trimming took 7 bases from V and 4 from J, leaving 20 bases between them. This CDR3 is 15 amino acids long. The CDR3 DNA follows: TGTGCCAGCACCATATCAGGAAGGGATCGGTACGAGCAGTACTTC. Its protein product is CASTISGRDRYEQYF.

In its sample, this clonotype was seen a few times. The chain couples TRBV7-6 to TRBJ1-4; no clear D. This CDR3 region has 15 residues. V was trimmed by 1 base and J by 8 bases, leaving 14 bases between them. In germline, CDR1 is SGHVS, CDR2 FNYEAQ. The CDR3 DNA follows: TGTGCCAGCAGCTTAGTCGTGGGAGGGTCAGAAAAACTGTTTTTT. Its protein product is CASSLVVGGSEKLFF.

This clonotype has a handful of counts. This chain uses TRBV20-1 with TRBJ2-7, with a possible D match to TRBD2 (6 bases). Germline V CDR1 and CDR2: DFQATT, SNEGSKA (reference sequence). CDR3 length: 15 amino acids. Trimming took 2 bases from V and 3 from J, leaving 17 bases between them. In DNA, the CDR3 is TGCAGTGCTAGACAAACCGGGACTGATTACTACGAGCAGTACTTC. Protein sequence: CSARQTGTDYYEQYF.

This clonotype was counted ten times or more. The chain carries TRBV12-3 or TRBV12-4 and TRBJ1-6, with 7 bases that match TRBD1. This CDR3 is 14 amino acids long. The V and J ends lost 5 bases and 6 bases, in that order; junction bases with no gene match: 4. The CDR3 sequence: CASSRDSVNSPLHF. Here the CDR3 DNA reads TGTGCCAGCAGTAGGGACAGCGTTAATTCACCCCTCCACTTT.

Of note for this clonotype: At one of its ends the junction is not consistent with the germline gene, which may arise from a read error. The genes are TRBV14 and TRBJ2-2; TRBD2 matches 11 bases. This CDR3 is built from 24 residues. CDR1 and CDR2 (germline): SGHDN, FVKESK. Here the CDR3 reads CATSLGWGHHEVAGGIFDTGELFF. Here the CDR3 DNA reads TGTGCCACCAGCCTTGGGTGGGGACACCATGAAGTAGCGGGAGGGATCTTCGACACCGGGGAGCTGTTTTTT.

In its sample, this clonotype was seen a few times. The chain couples TRBV5-1 to TRBJ2-1; D might be TRBD2 (7 bases). V was clipped by 0 bases and J by 9 bases, with 13 bases between them. CDR1 and CDR2 from the germline V gene are SGHRS and YFSETQ. This CDR3 contains 14 residues. The CDR3 DNA is TGCGCCAGCAGCTTGGTCGGGGGGCTGAGTGAGCAGTTCTTC. Translation: CASSLVGGLSEQFF.

This clonotype was observed a few times. The genes are TRBV29-1 and TRBJ2-7, with 9 bases aligning to TRBD1. The V gene's germline CDR1 is SQVTM and CDR2 ANQGSEA. The trim removed 7 bases at V and 2 bases at J, leaving 6 bases unmatched. The CDR3 consists of 13 residues. DNA of the CDR3: TGCAGCGCCCTGACAGGGGGGACCTACGAGCAGTACTTC. Translated: CSALTGGTYEQYF.

There are many counts of this clonotype. The chain links TRBV25-1 to TRBJ2-1; D is perhaps TRBD1 or TRBD2 (5 bases each). V was cut by 7 bases and J by 6 bases, with 16 bases left in between. The CDR3 sequence is 14 residues long. CDR1 is MGHDK and CDR2 is SYGVNS in the germline V gene. The CDR3 is CASKRLGDPNEQFF. CDR3 in DNA: TGTGCCAGCAAGCGCTTAGGGGACCCCAATGAGCAGTTCTTC.

This clonotype was observed a few times. The CDR3 protein is CAISRDRGEQYV. CDR3 nucleotides: TGTGCCATCAGCCGGGACAGGGGGGAGCAGTACGTC. The chain has TRBV10-3 and TRBJ2-7; 11 bases fit TRBD1. Trimming cost V 6 bases and J 7 bases; bases outside gene matches: 2. Germline values: CDR1 ENHRY, CDR2 SYGVKD. This CDR3 is 12 amino acids long.

The genes are TRBV5-1 and TRBJ2-2; 7 nucleotides line up with TRBD1. Losses at the gene ends were 7 bases for V and 4 bases for J; bases not matched to a gene: 10. Germline CDR1 SGHRS, CDR2 YFSETQ. The CDR3 consists of 15 residues. Written as DNA, the CDR3 is TGCGCCAGCCATCTCAGACAGGGAGCCACCGGGGAGCTGTTTTTT. It encodes CASHLRQGATGELFF.

In its sample, this clonotype was seen a few times. The genes are TRBV5-1 and TRBJ2-2; D possibly corresponds to TRBD1 (6 bases). The CDR3 contains 16 residues. Germline V gives CDR1 SGHRS, CDR2 YFSETQ. V was pared by 1 base and J by 3 bases, with 13 bases between. The chain's CDR3 is CASSLITGMYTGELFF. The CDR3 nucleotides read TGCGCCAGCAGCTTGATCACAGGGATGTACACCGGGGAGCTGTTTTTT.

This clonotype was observed many times. V usage is TRBV11-2 and J usage is TRBJ2-1; tentative D call: TRBD2 (5 bases). Trimming removed 1 base at V and 6 bases at J, with 10 bases between. CDR3 length: 14 amino acids. Germline V lookup: CDR1 SGHAT, CDR2 FQNNGV. For the CDR3, the DNA is TGTGCCAGCAGCTTAGCTCGCGGGCGCAATGAGCAGTTCTTC. Protein: CASSLARGRNEQFF.

This clonotype was detected many times. The chain links TRBV10-3 to TRBJ2-2, with 9 positions matching TRBD1. V shed 2 bases and J 5 bases; nucleotides not matched to a gene: 3. Germline V gene sequence: CDR1 ENHRY, CDR2 SYGVKD. The CDR3 runs to 15 residues. As DNA, the CDR3 is TGTGCCATCAGTGAGGGGACAGGGATGACCGGGGAGCTGTTTTTT. This sequence encodes CAISEGTGMTGELFF.

This clonotype has only a few counts. The chain is built from TRBV6-1 and TRBJ1-1, with 7 bases aligning to TRBD1. The CDR3 is 13 amino acids. V shed 10 bases and J 2 bases; nucleotides not matched to a gene: 7. Germline V gene lookup returns CDR1 MNHNS and CDR2 SASEGT. DNA of the CDR3: TGTGCCACCCGGCAGGGGGGAAACACTGAAGCTTTCTTT. Translated: CATRQGGNTEAFF.

The chain combines TRBV27 with TRBJ2-1, with 11 bases matching TRBD2. Germline trimming cut 5 bases from V and 4 bases from J; bases unmatched to any gene: 7. Germline V lookup: CDR1 MNHEY, CDR2 SMNVEV (reference sequence). The CDR3 runs to 16 residues. CDR3 in DNA: TGTGCCAGCAGTCACCTCGGACTAGCGGGTTACAATGAGCAGTTCTTC. This gives the protein CASSHLGLAGYNEQFF.

The chain has TRBV6-5 and TRBJ2-5; the D gene is possibly TRBD1 (5 bases). V dropped 2 bases and J dropped 7 bases, with 11 bases sitting between them. The CDR3 totals 13 residues. Germline loops: CDR1 MNHEY, CDR2 SVGAGI. CDR3 in amino acids: CASSYPRAGTQYF. CDR3 nucleotides: TGTGCCAGCAGTTACCCCAGGGCCGGGACCCAGTACTTC.

This clonotype appeared a few times. The chain links TRBV27 to TRBJ2-1, with D perhaps matching TRBD2 (5 bases). Trimming shortened V by 0 bases and J by 2 bases, and 11 bases separated the two germline ends. The germline V gene has CDR1 MNHEY and CDR2 SMNVEV (reference sequence). The CDR3 is 16 amino acids. CDR3 in DNA: TGTGCCAGCAGTTTATCGATGACTACGACCTACAATGAGCAGTTCTTC. Translation gives CASSLSMTTTYNEQFF.

V gene TRBV20-1 combines with J gene TRBJ1-5; D remains ambiguous. CDR1 is DFQATT, CDR2 SNEGSKA, per germline (reference sequence). V dropped 6 bases and J dropped 3 bases, with 9 bases sitting between them. The CDR3 is 12 residues long. In DNA, the CDR3 is TGCAGTGCCTCCGGGATCAATCAGCCCCAGCATTTT. This translates into CSASGINQPQHF.

In this sample, this clonotype turned up a few times. J is TRBJ2-7 and V is TRBV7-9; D ambiguous. V lost 1 base to trimming and J lost 5 bases, with 6 bases between them. Germline CDR1 and CDR2: SEHNR and FQNEAQ (reference sequence). This CDR3 contains 12 residues. The DNA for the CDR3 is TGTGCCAGCAGCTTAGGTTTCCACGAGCAGTACTTC. It translates to CASSLGFHEQYF.

The V call is TRBV7-8, the J call TRBJ2-5; possible D gene TRBD2, 5 bases. Germline values: CDR1 SGHVS, CDR2 FQNEAQ. The CDR3 has 15 residues. The ends were cut back, 6 bases at V and 1 base at J, with 15 bases in the middle. The CDR3, as DNA: TGTGCCAGCAGTCGGATGGAAGGGAGCCAAGAGACCCAGTACTTC. This sequence encodes CASSRMEGSQETQYF.